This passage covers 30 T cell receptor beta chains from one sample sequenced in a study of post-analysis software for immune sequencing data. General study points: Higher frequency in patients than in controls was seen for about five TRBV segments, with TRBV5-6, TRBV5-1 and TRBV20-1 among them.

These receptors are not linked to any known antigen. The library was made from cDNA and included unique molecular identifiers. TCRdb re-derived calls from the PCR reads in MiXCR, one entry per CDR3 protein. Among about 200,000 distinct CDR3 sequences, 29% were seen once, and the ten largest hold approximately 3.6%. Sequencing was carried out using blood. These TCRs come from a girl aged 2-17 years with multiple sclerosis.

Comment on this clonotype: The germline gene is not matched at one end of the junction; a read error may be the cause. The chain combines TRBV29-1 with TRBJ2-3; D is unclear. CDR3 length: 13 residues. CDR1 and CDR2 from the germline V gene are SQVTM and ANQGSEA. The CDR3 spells CSVEDWPPDAQYF. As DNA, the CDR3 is TGCAGCGTGGAAGATTGGCCCCCAGATGCGCAGTATTTT.

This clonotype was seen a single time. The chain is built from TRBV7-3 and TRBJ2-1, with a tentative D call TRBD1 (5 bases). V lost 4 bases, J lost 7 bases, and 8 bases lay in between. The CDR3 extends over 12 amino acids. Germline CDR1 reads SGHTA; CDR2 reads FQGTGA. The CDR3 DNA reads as TGTGCCAGCAGCTACAGGCAAAATGAGCAGTTCTTC. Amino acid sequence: CASSYRQNEQFF.

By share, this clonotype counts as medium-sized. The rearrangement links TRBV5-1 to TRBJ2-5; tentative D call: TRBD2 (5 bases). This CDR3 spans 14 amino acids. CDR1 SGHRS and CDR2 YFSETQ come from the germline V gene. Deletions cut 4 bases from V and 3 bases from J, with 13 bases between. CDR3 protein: CASSRPTREETQYF. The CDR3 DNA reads TGCGCCAGCAGCCGCCCTACTAGAGAAGAGACCCAGTACTTC.

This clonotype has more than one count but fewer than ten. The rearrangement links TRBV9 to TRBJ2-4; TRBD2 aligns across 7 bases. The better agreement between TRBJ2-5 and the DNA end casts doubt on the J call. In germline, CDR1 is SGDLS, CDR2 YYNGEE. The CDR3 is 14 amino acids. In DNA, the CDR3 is TGTGCCAGCAGCGTTGGGGGGGGGAGGGAGACCCAGTACTTC. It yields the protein CASSVGGGRETQYF.

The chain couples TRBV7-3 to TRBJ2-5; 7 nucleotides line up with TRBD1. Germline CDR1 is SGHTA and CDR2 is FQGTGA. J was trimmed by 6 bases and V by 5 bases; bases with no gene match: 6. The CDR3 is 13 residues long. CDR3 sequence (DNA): TGTGCCAGCAGCGGTACAGGGGTGCAGACCCAGTACTTC. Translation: CASSGTGVQTQYF.

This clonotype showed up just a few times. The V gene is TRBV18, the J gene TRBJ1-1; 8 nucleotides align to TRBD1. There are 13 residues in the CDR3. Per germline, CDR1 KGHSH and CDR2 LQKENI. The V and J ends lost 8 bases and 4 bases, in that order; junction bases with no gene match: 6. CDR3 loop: CASGPDRVTEAFF. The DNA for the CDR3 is TGTGCCAGCGGCCCGGACAGGGTCACTGAAGCTTTCTTT.

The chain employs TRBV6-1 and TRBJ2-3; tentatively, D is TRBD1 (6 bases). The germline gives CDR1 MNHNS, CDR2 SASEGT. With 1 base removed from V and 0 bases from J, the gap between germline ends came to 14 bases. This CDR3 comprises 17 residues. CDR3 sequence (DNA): TGTGCCAGCAGTGAAGGGCGGCCAGGGGTTAGCACAGATACGCAGTATTTT. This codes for CASSEGRPGVSTDTQYF.

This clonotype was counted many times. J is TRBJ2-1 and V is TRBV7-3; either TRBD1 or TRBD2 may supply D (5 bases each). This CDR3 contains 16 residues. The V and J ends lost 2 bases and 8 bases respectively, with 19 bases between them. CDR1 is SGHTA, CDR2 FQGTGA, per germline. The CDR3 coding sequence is TGTGCCAGCAGCTTATCGGGACCGATGACGGGCTATGAGCAGTTCTTC. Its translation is CASSLSGPMTGYEQFF. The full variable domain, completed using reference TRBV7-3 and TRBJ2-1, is GAGVSQTPSNKVTEKGKYVELRCDPISGHTALYWYRQSLGQGPEFLIYFQGTGAADDSGLPNDRFFAVRPEGSVSTLKIQRTERGDSAVYLCASSLSGPMTGYEQFFGPGTRLTVL.

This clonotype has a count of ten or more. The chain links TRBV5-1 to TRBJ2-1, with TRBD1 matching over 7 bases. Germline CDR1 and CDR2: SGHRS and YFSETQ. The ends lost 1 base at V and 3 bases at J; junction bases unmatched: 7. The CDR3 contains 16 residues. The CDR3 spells CASSLYPTGNYNEQFF. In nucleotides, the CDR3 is TGCGCCAGCAGCTTGTACCCGACAGGGAACTACAATGAGCAGTTCTTC.

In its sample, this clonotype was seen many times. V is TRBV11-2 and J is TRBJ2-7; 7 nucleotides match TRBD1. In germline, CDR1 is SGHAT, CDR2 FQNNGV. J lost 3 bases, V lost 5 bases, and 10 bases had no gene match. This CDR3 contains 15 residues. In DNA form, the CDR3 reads TGTGCCAGCAGCCCCTCGGGACAGACATTCTACGAGCAGTACTTC. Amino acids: CASSPSGQTFYEQYF. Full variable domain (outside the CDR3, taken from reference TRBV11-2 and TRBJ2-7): EAGVAQSPRYKIIEKRQSVAFWCNPISGHATLYWYQQILGQGPKLLIQFQNNGVVDDSQLPKDRFSAERLKGVDSTLKIQPAKLEDSAVYLCASSPSGQTFYEQYFGPGTRLTVT.

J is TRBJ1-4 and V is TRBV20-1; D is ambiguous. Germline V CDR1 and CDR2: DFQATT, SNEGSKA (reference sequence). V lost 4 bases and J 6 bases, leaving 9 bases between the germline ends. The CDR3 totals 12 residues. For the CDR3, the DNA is TGCAGTGCTACCCGATTCGATGAAAAACTGTTTTTT. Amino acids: CSATRFDEKLFF.

The CDR3 nucleotides are TGTGCCAGCAGGACAGACAACTCCTACGAGCAGTACTTC. Translating it yields CASRTDNSYEQYF. The gene calls are TRBV6-6 and TRBJ2-7, with a tentative D call TRBD1 (5 bases). This CDR3 comprises 13 residues. The germline gives CDR1 MNHNY, CDR2 SVGAGI (reference sequence). V lost 6 bases to trimming and J lost 0 bases, with 9 bases between them.

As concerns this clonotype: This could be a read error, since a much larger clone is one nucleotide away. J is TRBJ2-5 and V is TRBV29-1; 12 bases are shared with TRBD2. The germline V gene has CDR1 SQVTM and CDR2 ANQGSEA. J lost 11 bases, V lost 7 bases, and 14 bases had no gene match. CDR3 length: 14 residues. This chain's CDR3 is CSALKGLAGHEQYF. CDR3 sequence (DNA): TGCAGCGCATTGAAGGGACTAGCGGGCCATGAGCAGTACTTC.

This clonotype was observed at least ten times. Here the CDR3 DNA reads TGTGCCATCAGCGGGACAGGGGGTGTAGAGACCCAGTACTTC. Translating it yields CAISGTGGVETQYF. The V and J genes are TRBV10-3 and TRBJ2-5, with 11 positions matching TRBD1. The CDR3 totals 14 residues. Trimming cost V 6 bases and J 4 bases; bases outside gene matches: 4. Germline V CDR1 and CDR2: ENHRY, SYGVKD.

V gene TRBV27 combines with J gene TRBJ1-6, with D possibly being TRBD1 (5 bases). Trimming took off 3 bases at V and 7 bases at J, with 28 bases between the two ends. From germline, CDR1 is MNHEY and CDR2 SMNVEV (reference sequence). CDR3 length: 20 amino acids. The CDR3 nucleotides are TGTGCCAGCAGTTTTGACCAAAGGAGGGACGGGGAACGAAGGAATTCACCCCTCCACTTT. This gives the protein CASSFDQRRDGERRNSPLHF.

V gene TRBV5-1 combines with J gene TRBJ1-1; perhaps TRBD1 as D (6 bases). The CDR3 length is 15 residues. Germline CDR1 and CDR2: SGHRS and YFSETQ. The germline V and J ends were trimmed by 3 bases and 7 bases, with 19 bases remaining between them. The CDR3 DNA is TGCGCCAGCAGCTCCCTAGGGGGGGAGGAGGGTGAAGCTTTCTTT. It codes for CASSSLGGEEGEAFF. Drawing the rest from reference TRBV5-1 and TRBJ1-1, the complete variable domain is KAGVTQTPRYLIKTRGQQVTLSCSPISGHRSVSWYQQTPGQGLQFLFEYFSETQRNKGNFPGRFSGRQFSNSRSEMNVSTLELGDSALYLCASSSLGGEEGEAFFGQGTRLTVV.

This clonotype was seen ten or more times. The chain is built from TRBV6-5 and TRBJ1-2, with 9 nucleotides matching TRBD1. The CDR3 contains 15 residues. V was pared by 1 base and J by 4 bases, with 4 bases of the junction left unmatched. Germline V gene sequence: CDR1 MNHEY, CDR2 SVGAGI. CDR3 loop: CASSYWTGEVYGYTF. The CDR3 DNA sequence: TGTGCCAGCAGTTACTGGACAGGGGAGGTCTATGGCTACACCTTC.

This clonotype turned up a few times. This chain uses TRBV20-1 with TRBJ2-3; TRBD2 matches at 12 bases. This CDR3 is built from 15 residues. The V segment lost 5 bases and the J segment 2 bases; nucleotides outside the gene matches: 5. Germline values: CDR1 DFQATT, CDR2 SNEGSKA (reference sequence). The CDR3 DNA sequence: TGCAGTGCTGAGTCTAGCGGGGGGGCCACAGATACGCAGTATTTT. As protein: CSAESSGGATDTQYF.

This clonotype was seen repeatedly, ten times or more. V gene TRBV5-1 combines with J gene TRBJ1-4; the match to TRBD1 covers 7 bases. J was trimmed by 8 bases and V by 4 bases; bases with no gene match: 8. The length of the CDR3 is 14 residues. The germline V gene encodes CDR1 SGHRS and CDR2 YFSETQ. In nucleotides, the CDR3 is TGCGCCAGCAGCGGACAGGCCGCATCGGAAAAACTGTTTTTT. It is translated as CASSGQAASEKLFF.

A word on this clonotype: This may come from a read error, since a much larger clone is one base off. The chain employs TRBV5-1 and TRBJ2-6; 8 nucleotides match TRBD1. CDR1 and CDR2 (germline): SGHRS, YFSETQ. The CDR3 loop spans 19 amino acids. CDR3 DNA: TGCGCCAGCAGCGCCTGGACAGGGTTTGGGTACTCTGGGGCCGACGTCCTGACTTTC. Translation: CASSAWTGFGYSGADVLTF.

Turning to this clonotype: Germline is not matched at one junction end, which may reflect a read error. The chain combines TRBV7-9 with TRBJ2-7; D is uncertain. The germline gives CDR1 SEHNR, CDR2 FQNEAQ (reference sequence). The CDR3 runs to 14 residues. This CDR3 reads CTSSLPPDHYEQYF. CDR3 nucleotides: TGTACCAGCAGCTTACCGCCAGACCACTACGAGCAGTACTTC. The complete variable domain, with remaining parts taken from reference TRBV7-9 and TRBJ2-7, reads DTGVSQNPRHKITKRGQNVTFRCDPISEHNRLYWYRQTLGQGPEFLTYFQNEAQLEKSRLLSDRFSAERPKGSFSTLEIQRTEQGDSAMYLCTSSLPPDHYEQYFGPGTRLTVT.

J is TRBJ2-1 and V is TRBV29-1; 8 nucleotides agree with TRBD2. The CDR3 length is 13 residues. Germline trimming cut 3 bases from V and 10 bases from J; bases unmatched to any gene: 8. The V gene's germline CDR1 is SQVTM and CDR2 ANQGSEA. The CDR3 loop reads CSVDEAGVGEQFF. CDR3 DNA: TGCAGCGTTGATGAAGCGGGGGTGGGGGAGCAGTTCTTC.

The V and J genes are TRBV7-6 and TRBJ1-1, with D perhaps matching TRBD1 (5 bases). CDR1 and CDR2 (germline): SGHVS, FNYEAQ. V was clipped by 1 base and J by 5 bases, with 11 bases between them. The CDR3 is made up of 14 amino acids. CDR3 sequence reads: CASSLGVGGTEAFF. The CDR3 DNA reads TGTGCCAGCAGCTTAGGGGTGGGGGGGACTGAAGCTTTCTTT.

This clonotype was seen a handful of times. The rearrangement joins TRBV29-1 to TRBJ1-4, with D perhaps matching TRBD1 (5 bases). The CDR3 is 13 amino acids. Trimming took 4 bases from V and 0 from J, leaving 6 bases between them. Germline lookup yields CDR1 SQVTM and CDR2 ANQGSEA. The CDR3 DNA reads TGCAGCGTTGGGGGGGCAACTAATGAAAAACTGTTTTTT. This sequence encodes CSVGGATNEKLFF.

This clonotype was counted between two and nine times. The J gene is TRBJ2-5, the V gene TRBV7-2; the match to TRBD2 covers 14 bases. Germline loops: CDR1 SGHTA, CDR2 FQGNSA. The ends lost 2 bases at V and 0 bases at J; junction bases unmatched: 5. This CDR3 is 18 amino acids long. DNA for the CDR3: TGTGCCAGCAGCTTATCCGGGACTAGCGGGGGCCACCAAGAGACCCAGTACTTC. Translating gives CASSLSGTSGGHQETQYF.

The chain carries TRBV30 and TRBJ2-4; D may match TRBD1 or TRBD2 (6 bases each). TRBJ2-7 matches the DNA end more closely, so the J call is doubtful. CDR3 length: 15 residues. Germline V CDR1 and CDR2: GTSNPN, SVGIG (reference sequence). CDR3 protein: CAWSNREVASYEQYF. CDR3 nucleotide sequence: TGTGCCTGGAGTAACAGGGAGGTCGCCTCCTACGAGCAGTACTTC.

The CDR3: CASSAGTVQETQYF. CDR3 nucleotide sequence: TGCGCCAGCAGCGCCGGGACAGTTCAAGAGACCCAGTACTTC. The rearrangement uses TRBV5-1 and TRBJ2-5, with 7 bases identical to TRBD1. The germline CDR1 and CDR2 sequences are SGHRS and YFSETQ. Losses at the gene ends were 4 bases for V and 2 bases for J; bases not matched to a gene: 5. This CDR3 comprises 14 residues.

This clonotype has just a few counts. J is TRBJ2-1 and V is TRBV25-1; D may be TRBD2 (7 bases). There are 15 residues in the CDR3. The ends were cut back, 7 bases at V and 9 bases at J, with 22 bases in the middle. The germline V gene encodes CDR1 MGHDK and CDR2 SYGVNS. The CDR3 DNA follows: TGTGCCAGCATTAAGTGGGGGGGCAGTGGGGGTGAGCAGTTCTTC. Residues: CASIKWGGSGGEQFF.

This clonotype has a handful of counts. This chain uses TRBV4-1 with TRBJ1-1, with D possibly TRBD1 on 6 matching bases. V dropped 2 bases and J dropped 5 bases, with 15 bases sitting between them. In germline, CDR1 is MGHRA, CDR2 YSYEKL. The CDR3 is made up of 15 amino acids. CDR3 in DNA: TGCGCCAGCAGCCAAATCCAGGACAGTAGGACTGAAGCTTTCTTT. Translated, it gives CASSQIQDSRTEAFF.

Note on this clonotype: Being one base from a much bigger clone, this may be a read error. CDR3 in amino acids: CSAKRQGISTEAFF. For the CDR3, the DNA is TGCAGTGCTAAGAGACAGGGGATTAGCACTGAAGCTTTCTTT. The V gene is TRBV20-1, the J gene TRBJ1-1; 8 nucleotides line up with TRBD1. V was clipped by 4 bases and J by 4 bases; unmatched bases: 8. The CDR3 is made up of 14 amino acids. Germline V gives CDR1 DFQATT, CDR2 SNEGSKA (reference sequence).